This passage covers 17 T cell receptor beta chains from one sample sequenced in a study of T cell responses to AZD1222 COVID-19 vaccine. Assay used: immunoSEQ multiplex PCR; TCRdb lists only in-frame clones, some missing. Here the sample spans under 150,000 clones, 80% to 95% being singletons. The sequencing used peripheral blood, collected on day 0 of AZD1222 vaccination. The receptor set was obtained from an adult in good health.

This chain links TRBV6-2 or TRBV6-3 with TRBJ1-5, with D uncertain. This CDR3 region has 12 residues. Germline V CDR1 and CDR2: MNHEY, SVGEGT. Trimming removed 2 bases at V and 6 bases at J, with 5 bases between. CDR3 nucleotides: TGTGCCAGCAGTTACCAACTTCAGCCCCAGCATTTT. It yields the protein CASSYQLQPQHF.

The chain uses TRBV30 and TRBJ2-2; no definite D call. Trimming removed 6 bases from V and 6 bases from J, with 5 bases in between. The germline V gene has CDR1 GTSNPN and CDR2 SVGIG (reference sequence). This CDR3 is built from 10 residues. The CDR3, as DNA: TGTGCCTGCAGCGCCGGGGAGCTGTTTTTT. It specifies CACSAGELFF. Filled out from reference TRBV30 and TRBJ2-2, the complete variable domain reads SQTIHQWPATLVQPVGSPLSLECTVEGTSNPNLYWYRQAAGRGLQLLFYSVGIGQISSEVPQNLSASRPQDRQFILSSKKLLLSDSGFYLCACSAGELFFGEGSRLTVL.

J is TRBJ2-7 and V is TRBV5-6, with D possibly matching TRBD2 (7 bases). CDR1 is SGHDT, CDR2 YYEEEE, per germline. The V gene lost 2 bases and the J gene lost 5 bases, with 20 bases spanning the gap. The CDR3 totals 16 residues. CDR3 sequence: CASSFRGGASPHEQYF. The CDR3, as DNA: TGTGCCAGCAGCTTCCGAGGGGGGGCGTCCCCCCACGAGCAGTACTTC.

This chain uses TRBV19 with TRBJ2-5; D may be TRBD1 (6 bases). The CDR3 contains 13 residues. Deletions cut 10 bases from V and 4 bases from J, with 16 bases between. Germline lookup yields CDR1 LNHDA and CDR2 SQIVND (reference sequence). CDR3 coding DNA: TGTGCCATTGGGGGCGGCGGAGGAGAGACCCAGTACTTC. This gives the protein CAIGGGGGETQYF.

The chain employs TRBV19 and TRBJ2-2, with 11 nucleotides matching TRBD2. The CDR3 is made up of 16 amino acids. The germline gives CDR1 LNHDA, CDR2 SQIVND (reference sequence). J gave up 5 bases and V 7 bases, and 9 bases lay outside the gene matches. The CDR3 sequence is CASTPSLAGGTGELFF. The CDR3 coding sequence is TGTGCCAGTACTCCTTCGCTAGCGGGAGGAACCGGGGAGCTGTTTTTT.

This clone was seen a single time. This sequence joins TRBV5-6 and TRBJ1-5; weak D call: TRBD1 (6 bases). Trimming took 4 bases from V and 2 from J, leaving 7 bases between them. Germline-derived CDR1 and CDR2 are SGHDT and YYEEEE. CDR3 length: 13 amino acids. The CDR3 coding sequence is TGTGCCAGCAGCCGACAGGGCAATCAGCCCCAGCATTTT. Amino acid sequence: CASSRQGNQPQHF.

The chain carries TRBV6-1 and TRBJ2-5; 8 bases map to TRBD2. The CDR3 sequence is 15 residues long. The ends lost 0 bases at V and 4 bases at J; junction bases unmatched: 4. Germline-derived CDR1 and CDR2 are MNHNS and SASEGT. The CDR3 DNA sequence: TGTGCCAGCAGTGAAGCAGGCGGGGGGCCAGAGACCCAGTACTTC. Protein product: CASSEAGGGPETQYF.

The V gene is TRBV19, the J gene TRBJ2-7, with TRBD2 as a possible D gene (6 bases). The V end was cut by 7 bases, the J end by 0 bases, with 10 bases between. Germline assignment: CDR1 LNHDA and CDR2 SQIVND (reference sequence). The CDR3 sequence is 13 residues long. The CDR3 is CASTGLSSYEQYF. As DNA, the CDR3 is TGTGCCAGTACGGGACTGAGCTCCTACGAGCAGTACTTC.

This sequence joins TRBV4-2 and TRBJ1-2; D call uncertain. The V end lost 3 bases, the J end lost 2 bases, and 10 bases lay between the germline ends. This CDR3 region has 14 residues. Germline-derived CDR1 and CDR2 are LGHNA and YNFKEQ. Here the CDR3 reads CASSHARSNYGYTF. The CDR3 nucleotides read TGTGCCAGCAGCCACGCGCGTAGCAACTATGGCTACACCTTC.

The chain has TRBV7-2 and TRBJ2-5, with 8 bases that match TRBD1. The CDR3 is 15 residues long. The ends lost 3 bases at V and 2 bases at J; junction bases unmatched: 5. Germline CDR1 and CDR2: SGHTA and FQGNSA. The CDR3 protein is CASSFWTGSQETQYF. The DNA of the CDR3 is TGTGCCAGCAGCTTTTGGACAGGGTCTCAAGAGACCCAGTACTTC. Full variable domain (outside the CDR3, taken from reference TRBV7-2 and TRBJ2-5): GAGVSQSPSNKVTEKGKDVELRCDPISGHTALYWYRQSLGQGLEFLIYFQGNSAPDKSGLPSDRFSAERTGGSVSTLTIQRTQQEDSAVYLCASSFWTGSQETQYFGPGTRLLVL.

In this sample, this clone turned up once. The V gene is TRBV30, the J gene TRBJ1-6, with 8 bases that match TRBD1. Germline CDR1 GTSNPN, CDR2 SVGIG (reference sequence). CDR3 length equals 17 residues. V shed 0 bases and J 9 bases; nucleotides not matched to a gene: 13. The CDR3 DNA is TGTGCCTGGAGTGTACGGGCCCCCGGGACAGGTGTTTCACCCCTCCACTTT. Encoded protein: CAWSVRAPGTGVSPLHF.

This sequence joins TRBV5-4 and TRBJ2-7, with TRBD2 identical over 10 bases. CDR1 is SGHNT and CDR2 is YYREEE in the germline V gene (reference sequence). The CDR3 extends over 14 amino acids. CDR3 DNA sequence: TGTGCTTGGGCAACTAGCGGGGTTGTCTACGAGCAGTACTTC. Protein product: CAWATSGVVYEQYF.

V usage is TRBV7-2 and J usage is TRBJ2-7; the D is unclear. V lost 2 bases and J 0 bases, leaving 5 bases between the germline ends. Germline V gene data show CDR1 as SGHTA and CDR2 as FQGNSA. This CDR3 spans 13 amino acids. CDR3 nucleotide sequence: TGTGCCAGCAGCTTACAGATCTCCTACGAGCAGTACTTC. It is translated as CASSLQISYEQYF. Supplemented by reference TRBV7-2 and TRBJ2-7, the full variable domain reads GAGVSQSPSNKVTEKGKDVELRCDPISGHTALYWYRQSLGQGLEFLIYFQGNSAPDKSGLPSDRFSAERTGGSVSTLTIQRTQQEDSAVYLCASSLQISYEQYFGPGTRLTVT.

This clone was detected only once. The gene calls are TRBV20-1 and TRBJ2-2; 8 bases fit TRBD2. The length of the CDR3 is 16 residues. From germline, CDR1 is DFQATT and CDR2 SNEGSKA (reference sequence). J gave up 8 bases and V 3 bases, and 14 bases lay outside the gene matches. CDR3 in amino acids: CSASERSAGREGELFF. CDR3 nucleotide sequence: TGCAGTGCTAGTGAGAGGTCAGCCGGGAGGGAAGGGGAGCTGTTTTTT.

The chain couples TRBV5-1 to TRBJ1-2, with TRBD1 as a possible D gene (6 bases). The V gene's germline CDR1 is SGHRS and CDR2 YFSETQ. Trimming removed 1 base at V and 8 bases at J, with 12 bases between. The CDR3 length is 13 residues. The CDR3 DNA follows: TGCGCCAGCAGCTTGATCCAGGGGTGGGGCTACACCTTC. This sequence encodes CASSLIQGWGYTF.

The genes are TRBV2 and TRBJ1-4; D might be TRBD1 (5 bases). The CDR3 extends over 16 amino acids. Germline V lookup: CDR1 SNHLY, CDR2 FYNNEI. The V end lost 4 bases, the J end lost 3 bases, and 15 bases lay between the germline ends. Written as DNA, the CDR3 is TGTGCCAGCAGTGGAATTATGGAAGGGGCTAATGAAAAACTGTTTTTT. This encodes CASSGIMEGANEKLFF.

The rearrangement uses TRBV3-1 (or the pseudogene TRBV3-2) and TRBJ2-3; tentative D call: TRBD2 (5 bases). This CDR3 spans 16 amino acids. V lost 3 bases and J lost 0, with 13 bases in between. The germline gives CDR1 LGHDT, CDR2 YNNKEL (reference sequence). The CDR3 DNA sequence: TGTGCCAGCAGCCATTACCAGCGGCATAGCACAGATACGCAGTATTTT. Amino acid sequence: CASSHYQRHSTDTQYF.